This TCR beta chain was documented in a study of graft-versus-host responses after intestinal transplantation. Study-level background: Transplant types were multivisceral, liver-intestinal, or isolated intestinal.

Germline loops: CDR1 MNHEY, CDR2 SVGAGI. Trimming removed 1 base at V and 10 bases at J, with 10 bases between. CDR3 length equals 13 residues. Details on this clone: No antigen is known for it.

Sequencing was performed with immunoSEQ multiplex PCR; in TCRdb, only in-frame clones are kept and a portion is missing. Of tens of thousands of clones listed, roughly 92% are singletons. General study results and limits: GvH clones detected in recipient marrow included some appearing first in ileum or blood. Allograft clonal ratios (graft-versus-host to host-versus-graft) were high in patients who had graft-donor T cell macrochimerism.

The receptor's source is a human donor who received an intestinal transplant. Sequences were derived from unstimulated CD4+ T cells sorted from spleen or lymph node cells, sampled before intestinal transplant. The chain combines TRBV6-5 with TRBJ1-4; D unresolved. CDR3 bases: TGTGCCAGCAGTTACTTGGGAGGAGGAAAACTGTTTTTT. The encoded protein is CASSYLGGGKLFF.